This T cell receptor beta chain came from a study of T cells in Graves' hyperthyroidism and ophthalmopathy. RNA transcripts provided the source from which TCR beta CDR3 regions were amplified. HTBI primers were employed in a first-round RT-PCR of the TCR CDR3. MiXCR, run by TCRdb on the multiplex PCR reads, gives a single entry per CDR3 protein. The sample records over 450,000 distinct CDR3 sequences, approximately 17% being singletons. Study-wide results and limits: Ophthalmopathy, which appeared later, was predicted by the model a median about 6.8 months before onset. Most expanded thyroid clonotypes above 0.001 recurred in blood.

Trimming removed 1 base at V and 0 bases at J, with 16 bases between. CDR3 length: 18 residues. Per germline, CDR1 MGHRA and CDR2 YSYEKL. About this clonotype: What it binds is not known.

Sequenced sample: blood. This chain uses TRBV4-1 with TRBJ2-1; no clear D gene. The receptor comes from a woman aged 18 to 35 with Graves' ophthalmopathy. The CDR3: CASSQGTNRVNSYNEQFF. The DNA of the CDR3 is TGCGCCAGCAGCCAAGGAACGAATCGGGTCAACTCCTACAATGAGCAGTTCTTC.